This T cell receptor (beta chain) is drawn from a study of CD8+CD57+ T cells in acquired aplastic anemia. Study findings and constraints: Patients showed no significant difference from controls in CD8+ Simpson's diversity. Patients shared some 30 CD8+ CDR3 sequences with controls.

This clonotype came up once. Its cognate antigen is unknown. Because it lacks the conserved phenylalanine or tryptophan at the end, this CDR3 is likely a read error. It is unclear where the CDR3 begins or ends on the DNA, so no DNA is shown, and the CDR3 is as TCRdb lists it. Genomic DNA provided the template from which TCR beta VDJ and CDR3 profiles were obtained. TCRdb reprocessed the reads with MiXCR, giving one entry per CDR3 protein. This sample yields roughly 250,000 distinct CDR3 sequences, of which about 80% are seen a single time; roughly two fifths belongs to the top ten. With termini counted, the CDR3 has 13 amino acids. Germline loops: CDR1 SGHVS, CDR2 FQNEAQ. Sequencing involved patients with CD8+CD57+ cell expansion previously shown by flow cytometry. Severe acquired aplastic anemia was the diagnosis recorded for all patients. Blood sampling was performed on the patients, and none of them had received therapy by then.

Material for sequencing was sorted CD4+, CD8+, or CD8+CD57+ T cells (not recorded which) from PBMCs. The chain has TRBV7-8 and TRBJ1-5; TRBD1, the table's D call, lacks a check against the DNA. The clonotype was recovered from a human donor with aplastic anemia. Here the CDR3 reads CASSFNRDGTALS.